The next 14 T cell receptor beta chains were all read from a single sample in a study of glioma-infiltrating T cells after dendritic cell vaccination. Generated by immunoSEQ multiplex PCR, the TCRdb table keeps only in-frame clones and is missing some. The data contain 85,000 to 95,000 clones, 85% to 90% of them singletons. The source material was blood, sampled before dendritic cell vaccination. The source of these receptors is a human donor with glioblastoma.

The rearrangement uses TRBV7-9 and TRBJ2-5; TRBD2 aligns across 9 bases. The CDR3 has 14 residues. V trimming: 6 bases; J trimming: 3 bases; junction bases outside the gene matches: 5. Germline-derived CDR1 and CDR2 are SEHNR and FQNEAQ (reference sequence). The CDR3 bases are TGTGCCAGCAGAGGAAGCGGGGGGAAAGAGACCCAGTACTTC. It translates to CASRGSGGKETQYF.

The rearrangement joins TRBV7-9 to TRBJ1-2; TRBD1 matches 7 bases. The trim removed 2 bases at V and 3 bases at J, leaving 3 bases unmatched. Germline V CDR1 and CDR2: SEHNR, FQNEAQ (reference sequence). The CDR3 runs to 14 residues. The CDR3 loop reads CASSLSQGDYGYTF. As DNA, the CDR3 is TGTGCCAGCAGCTTAAGTCAGGGGGACTATGGCTACACCTTC.

J is TRBJ1-1 and V is TRBV25-1, with TRBD1 as a possible D gene (5 bases). Trimming pared 2 bases from V and 2 bases from J, leaving 18 bases between. Germline V lookup: CDR1 MGHDK, CDR2 SYGVNS. The CDR3 totals 17 residues. CDR3 loop: CASSEGTQGQPNTEAFF. The CDR3 DNA follows: TGTGCCAGCAGTGAAGGAACCCAAGGACAACCAAACACTGAAGCTTTCTTT.

The V and J genes are TRBV4-1 and TRBJ2-7; unclear D gene. There are 13 residues in the CDR3. V lost 5 bases and J 2 bases, leaving 10 bases between the germline ends. Germline V gene lookup returns CDR1 MGHRA and CDR2 YSYEKL. The CDR3 nucleotides read TGCGCCAGCAGCGGGCCCACCCCCTACGAGCAGTACTTC. This codes for CASSGPTPYEQYF.

For the CDR3, the DNA is TGTGCCAGCAGCTTAGGGTTTAGGGGGACAGGGGCCTACGAGCAGTACTTC. This encodes CASSLGFRGTGAYEQYF. J is TRBJ2-7 and V is TRBV7-2, with TRBD1 matching over 10 bases. Germline CDR1 reads SGHTA; CDR2 reads FQGNSA. With V trimmed by 1 base and J by 2 bases, 8 bases remained unmatched. The CDR3 length is 17 residues.

J is TRBJ2-6 and V is TRBV19, with D uncertain. This CDR3 has 14 amino acids. V dropped 3 bases and J dropped 0 bases, with 3 bases sitting between them. CDR1 is LNHDA and CDR2 is SQIVND in the germline V gene (reference sequence). CDR3 nucleotides: TGTGCCAGTAGTATTAACTCTGGGGCCAACGTCCTGACTTTC. It codes for CASSINSGANVLTF.

The chain links TRBV19 to TRBJ2-3; no clear D. Between the trimmed V and J ends, which lost 3 bases and 0 bases, there was a span of 4 bases. The CDR3 covers 13 residues. Per the germline V gene, CDR1 is LNHDA and CDR2 is SQIVND (reference sequence). The CDR3 reads CASSMASTDTQYF. The CDR3 DNA is TGTGCCAGTAGTATGGCTAGCACAGATACGCAGTATTTT. Together with reference TRBV19 and TRBJ2-3, the CDR3 gives the full variable domain: DGGITQSPKYLFRKEGQNVTLSCEQNLNHDAMYWYRQDPGQGLRLIYYSQIVNDFQKGDIAEGYSVSREKKESFPLTVTSAQKNPTAFYLCASSMASTDTQYFGPGTRLTVL.

The J gene is TRBJ2-7, the V gene TRBV30; weak D call: TRBD2 (5 bases). Between the trimmed V and J ends, which lost 3 bases and 3 bases, there was a span of 9 bases. Germline CDR1 is GTSNPN and CDR2 is SVGIG (reference sequence). The CDR3 consists of 12 residues. For the CDR3, the DNA is TGTGCCTGGAGCGGACTCCACTACGAGCAGTACTTC. This translates into CAWSGLHYEQYF. The complete variable domain, with remaining parts taken from reference TRBV30 and TRBJ2-7, reads SQTIHQWPATLVQPVGSPLSLECTVEGTSNPNLYWYRQAAGRGLQLLFYSVGIGQISSEVPQNLSASRPQDRQFILSSKKLLLSDSGFYLCAWSGLHYEQYFGPGTRLTVT.

This clone was counted many times. CDR3 sequence: CAWNDRDYEQYF. The DNA of the CDR3 is TGTGCCTGGAACGACAGGGACTACGAGCAGTACTTC. The chain is built from TRBV30 and TRBJ2-7; TRBD1 agrees at 7 bases. Germline V gene lookup returns CDR1 GTSNPN and CDR2 SVGIG (reference sequence). CDR3 length: 12 residues. After removal of 4 bases from V and 3 bases from J, the junction contained 3 bases not matched to a gene.

The chain uses TRBV6-1 and TRBJ2-3; 7 bases fit TRBD2. After removal of 10 bases from V and 2 bases from J, the junction contained 12 bases not matched to a gene. The germline V gene encodes CDR1 MNHNS and CDR2 SASEGT. CDR3 size: 15 residues. CDR3 sequence (DNA): TGTGCCATCCTAGGGCGGGAGCGGTCCACAGATACGCAGTATTTT. Its protein is CAILGRERSTDTQYF.

V is TRBV7-9 and J is TRBJ2-2; no clear D gene. Germline V gives CDR1 SEHNR, CDR2 FQNEAQ (reference sequence). The V gene lost 5 bases and the J gene lost 0 bases, with 7 bases spanning the gap. This CDR3 is built from 14 residues. The CDR3 reads CASSPTSNTGELFF. In nucleotides, the CDR3 is TGTGCCAGCAGCCCGACATCGAACACCGGGGAGCTGTTTTTT. Variable domain in full (rest from reference TRBV7-9 and TRBJ2-2): DTGVSQNPRHKITKRGQNVTFRCDPISEHNRLYWYRQTLGQGPEFLTYFQNEAQLEKSRLLSDRFSAERPKGSFSTLEIQRTEQGDSAMYLCASSPTSNTGELFFGEGSRLTVL.

V gene TRBV7-6 combines with J gene TRBJ2-7, with TRBD1 matching 12 bases. CDR3 length equals 17 residues. V dropped 1 base and J dropped 7; count of bases not matched to a gene: 11. Germline V gene lookup returns CDR1 SGHVS and CDR2 FNYEAQ. CDR3 residues: CASSLGSPGQGAREQYF. The DNA of the CDR3 is TGTGCCAGCAGCTTAGGCTCTCCGGGACAGGGGGCTCGGGAGCAGTACTTC.

The chain joins TRBV5-1 to TRBJ2-7; TRBD2 matches 9 bases. V shed 4 bases and J 7 bases; nucleotides not matched to a gene: 15. Germline values: CDR1 SGHRS, CDR2 YFSETQ. This CDR3 comprises 16 residues. CDR3 bases: TGCGCCAGCAGCCCAAACACGCGGGAGGGCCCTACGGAGCAGTACTTC. This codes for CASSPNTREGPTEQYF.

The chain is built from TRBV29-1 and TRBJ1-5, with D possibly TRBD1 on 6 matching bases. Trimming left V 4 bases short and J 7 bases short, with 17 bases between. The CDR3 is 14 amino acids. Germline V gives CDR1 SQVTM, CDR2 ANQGSEA. CDR3 sequence reads: CSVVTGLEAQPQHF. The DNA for the CDR3 is TGCAGCGTTGTTACAGGGTTGGAGGCCCAGCCCCAGCATTTT.